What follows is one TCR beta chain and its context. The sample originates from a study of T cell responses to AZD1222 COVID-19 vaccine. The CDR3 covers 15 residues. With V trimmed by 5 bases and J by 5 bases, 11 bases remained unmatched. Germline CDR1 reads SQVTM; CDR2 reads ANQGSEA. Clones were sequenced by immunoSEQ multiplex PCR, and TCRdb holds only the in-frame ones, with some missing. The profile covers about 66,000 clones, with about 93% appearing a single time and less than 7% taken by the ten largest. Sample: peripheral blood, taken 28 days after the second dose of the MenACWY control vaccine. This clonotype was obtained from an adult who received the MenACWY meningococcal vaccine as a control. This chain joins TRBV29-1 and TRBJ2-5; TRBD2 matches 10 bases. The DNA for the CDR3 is TGCAGCGTTTCCTCTCGGGGACTAGCGAGGGAGACCCAGTACTTC. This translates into CSVSSRGLARETQYF.